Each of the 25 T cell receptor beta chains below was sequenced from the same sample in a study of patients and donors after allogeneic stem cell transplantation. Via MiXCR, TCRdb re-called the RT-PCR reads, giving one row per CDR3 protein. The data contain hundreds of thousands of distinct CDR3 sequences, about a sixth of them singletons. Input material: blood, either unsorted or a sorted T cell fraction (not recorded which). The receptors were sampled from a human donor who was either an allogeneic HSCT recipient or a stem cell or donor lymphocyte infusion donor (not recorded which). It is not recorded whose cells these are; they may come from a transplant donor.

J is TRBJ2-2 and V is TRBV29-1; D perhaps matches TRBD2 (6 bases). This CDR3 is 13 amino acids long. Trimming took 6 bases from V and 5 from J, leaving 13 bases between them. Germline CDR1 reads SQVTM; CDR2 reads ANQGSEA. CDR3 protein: CSVVEGRTGELFF. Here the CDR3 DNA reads TGCAGCGTCGTGGAGGGCCGAACCGGGGAGCTGTTTTTT.

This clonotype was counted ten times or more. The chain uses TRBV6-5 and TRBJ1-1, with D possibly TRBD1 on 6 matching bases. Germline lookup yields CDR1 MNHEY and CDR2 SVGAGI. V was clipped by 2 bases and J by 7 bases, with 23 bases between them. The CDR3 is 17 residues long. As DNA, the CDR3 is TGTGCCAGCAGTTACCATTTCCTTCTTACAGGGTGGGGTGAAGCTTTCTTT. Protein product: CASSYHFLLTGWGEAFF.

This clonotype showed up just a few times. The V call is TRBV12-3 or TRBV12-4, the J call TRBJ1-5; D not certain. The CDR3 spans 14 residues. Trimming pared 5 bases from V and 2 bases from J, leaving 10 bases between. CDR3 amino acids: CASSAQQGNQPQHF. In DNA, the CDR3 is TGTGCCAGCAGTGCACAGCAGGGCAATCAGCCCCAGCATTTT.

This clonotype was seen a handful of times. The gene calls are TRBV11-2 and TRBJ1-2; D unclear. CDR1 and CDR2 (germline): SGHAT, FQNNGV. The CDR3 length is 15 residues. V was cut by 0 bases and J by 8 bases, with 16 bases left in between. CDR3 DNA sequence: TGTGCCAGCAGCTTAGAACGGGGTCGGCCACTAGGCTACACCTTC. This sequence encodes CASSLERGRPLGYTF.

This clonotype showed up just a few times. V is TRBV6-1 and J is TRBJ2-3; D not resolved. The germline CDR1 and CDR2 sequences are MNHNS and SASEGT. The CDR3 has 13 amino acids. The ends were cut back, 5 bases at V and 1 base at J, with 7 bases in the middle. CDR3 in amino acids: CASSREGTDTQYF. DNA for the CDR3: TGTGCCAGCAGTCGAGAGGGCACAGATACGCAGTATTTT.

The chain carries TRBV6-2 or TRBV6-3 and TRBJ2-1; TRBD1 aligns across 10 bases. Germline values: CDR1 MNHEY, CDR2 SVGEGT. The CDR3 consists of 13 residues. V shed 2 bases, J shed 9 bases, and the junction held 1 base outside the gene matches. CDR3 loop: CASSYRQGAEQFF. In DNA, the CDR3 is TGTGCCAGCAGTTACAGACAGGGGGCTGAGCAGTTCTTC.

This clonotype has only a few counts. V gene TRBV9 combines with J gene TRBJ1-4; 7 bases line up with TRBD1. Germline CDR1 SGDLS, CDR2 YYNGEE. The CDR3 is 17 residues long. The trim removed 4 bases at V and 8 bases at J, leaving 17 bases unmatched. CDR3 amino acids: CASSTQTRTGPGEKLFF. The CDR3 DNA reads TGTGCCAGCAGCACACAGACGAGGACAGGCCCGGGGGAAAAACTGTTTTTT.

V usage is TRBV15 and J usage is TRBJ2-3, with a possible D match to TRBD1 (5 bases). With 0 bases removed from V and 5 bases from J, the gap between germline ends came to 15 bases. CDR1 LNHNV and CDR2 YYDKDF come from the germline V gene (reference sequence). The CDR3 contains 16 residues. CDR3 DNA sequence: TGTGCCACCAGCAGAGATAGACAGACAACCAGAGATACGCAGTATTTT. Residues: CATSRDRQTTRDTQYF.

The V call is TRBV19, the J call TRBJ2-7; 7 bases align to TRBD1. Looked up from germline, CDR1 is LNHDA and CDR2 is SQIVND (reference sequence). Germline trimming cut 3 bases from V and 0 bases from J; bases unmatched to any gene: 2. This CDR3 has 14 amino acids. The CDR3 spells CASSIRDSSYEQYF. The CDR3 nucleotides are TGTGCCAGTAGTATCCGGGACAGCTCCTACGAGCAGTACTTC.

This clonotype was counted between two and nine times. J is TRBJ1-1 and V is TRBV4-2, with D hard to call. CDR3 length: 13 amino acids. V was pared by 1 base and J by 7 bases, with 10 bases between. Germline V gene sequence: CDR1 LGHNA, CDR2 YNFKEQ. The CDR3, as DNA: TGTGCCAGCAGCCAAGGGCAGGTCCTTGAAGCTTTCTTT. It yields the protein CASSQGQVLEAFF.

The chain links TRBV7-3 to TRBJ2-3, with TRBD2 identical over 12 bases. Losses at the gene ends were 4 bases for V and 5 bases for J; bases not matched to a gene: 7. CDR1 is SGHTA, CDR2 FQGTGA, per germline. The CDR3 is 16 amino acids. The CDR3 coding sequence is TGTGCCAGCAGCTCTCAACCTAGCGGGAGGGGAGATACGCAGTATTTT. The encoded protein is CASSSQPSGRGDTQYF.

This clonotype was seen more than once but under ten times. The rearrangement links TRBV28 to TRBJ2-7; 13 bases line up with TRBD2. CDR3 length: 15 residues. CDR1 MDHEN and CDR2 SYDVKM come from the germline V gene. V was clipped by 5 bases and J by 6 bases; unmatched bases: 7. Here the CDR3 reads CASSAGLAGVGEQYF. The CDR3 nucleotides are TGTGCCAGCAGTGCCGGACTAGCGGGAGTCGGCGAGCAGTACTTC.

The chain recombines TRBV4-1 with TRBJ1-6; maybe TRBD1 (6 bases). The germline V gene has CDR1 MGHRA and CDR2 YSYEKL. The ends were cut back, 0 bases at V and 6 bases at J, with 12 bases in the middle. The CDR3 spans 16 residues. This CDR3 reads CASSQDGSGVNSPLHF. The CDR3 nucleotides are TGCGCCAGCAGCCAAGATGGATCAGGGGTTAATTCACCCCTCCACTTT.

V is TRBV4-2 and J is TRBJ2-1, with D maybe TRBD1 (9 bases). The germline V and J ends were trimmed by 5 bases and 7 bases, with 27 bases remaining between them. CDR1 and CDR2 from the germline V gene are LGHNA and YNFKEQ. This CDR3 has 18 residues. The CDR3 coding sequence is TGTGCCAGCAGCGACAGGGGGAGTAGCGGGGTTCTAGGGAATGAGCAGTTCTTC. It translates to CASSDRGSSGVLGNEQFF.

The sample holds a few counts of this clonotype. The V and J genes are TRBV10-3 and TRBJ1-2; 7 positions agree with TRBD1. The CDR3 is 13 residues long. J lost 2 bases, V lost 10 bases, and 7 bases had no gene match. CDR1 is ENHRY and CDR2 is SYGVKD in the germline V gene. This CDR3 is CATDYRGNYGYTF. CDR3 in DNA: TGTGCCACCGATTACAGGGGAAACTATGGCTACACCTTC.

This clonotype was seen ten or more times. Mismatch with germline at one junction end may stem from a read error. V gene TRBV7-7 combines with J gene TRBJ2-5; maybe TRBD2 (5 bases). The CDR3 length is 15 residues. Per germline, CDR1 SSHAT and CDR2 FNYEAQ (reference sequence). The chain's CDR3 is CASSLRTGSQETQYF. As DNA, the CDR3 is TGTGCTAGCAGCTTAAGAACGGGGAGCCAAGAGACCCAGTACTTC.

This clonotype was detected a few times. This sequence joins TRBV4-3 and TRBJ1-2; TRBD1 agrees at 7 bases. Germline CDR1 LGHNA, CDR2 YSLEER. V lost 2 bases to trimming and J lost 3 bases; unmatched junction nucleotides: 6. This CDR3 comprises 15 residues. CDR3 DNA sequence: TGCGCCAGCAGCCAATCCTCGGGGACAGACTATGGCTACACCTTC. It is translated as CASSQSSGTDYGYTF.

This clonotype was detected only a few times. DNA for the CDR3: TGTGCCAGTAGTATGGACGGGGGCTTACAAAAACTGTTTTTT. Protein product: CASSMDGGLQKLFF. The chain carries TRBV19 and TRBJ1-4; TRBD1 might be the D (6 bases). Germline CDR1 is LNHDA and CDR2 is SQIVND (reference sequence). The CDR3 contains 14 residues. V shed 3 bases and J shed 9 bases, with 14 bases lying between them.

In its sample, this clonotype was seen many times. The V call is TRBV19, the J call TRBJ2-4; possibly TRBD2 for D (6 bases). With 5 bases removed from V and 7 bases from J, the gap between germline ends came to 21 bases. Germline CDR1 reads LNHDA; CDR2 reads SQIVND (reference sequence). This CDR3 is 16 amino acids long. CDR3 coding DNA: TGTGCCAGTAGTCCTTGGGACTGGCGGGAAGGTAACATTCAGTACTTC. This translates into CASSPWDWREGNIQYF.

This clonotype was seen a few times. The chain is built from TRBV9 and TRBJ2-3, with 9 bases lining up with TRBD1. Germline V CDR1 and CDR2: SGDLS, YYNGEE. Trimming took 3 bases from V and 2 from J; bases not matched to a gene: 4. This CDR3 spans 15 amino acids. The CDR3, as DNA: TGTGCCAGCAGCGGCCGGGACAGGGCCACAGATACGCAGTATTTT. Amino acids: CASSGRDRATDTQYF.

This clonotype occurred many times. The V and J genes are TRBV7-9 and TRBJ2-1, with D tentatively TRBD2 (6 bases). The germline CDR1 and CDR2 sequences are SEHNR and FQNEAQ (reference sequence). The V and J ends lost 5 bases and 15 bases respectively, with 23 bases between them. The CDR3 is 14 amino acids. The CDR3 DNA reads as TGTGCCAGCAGCCCCATTGGACTACCCCGTCTTTGGTTCTTC. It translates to CASSPIGLPRLWFF. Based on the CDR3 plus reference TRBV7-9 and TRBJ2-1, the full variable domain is DTGVSQNPRHKITKRGQNVTFRCDPISEHNRLYWYRQTLGQGPEFLTYFQNEAQLEKSRLLSDRFSAERPKGSFSTLEIQRTEQGDSAMYLCASSPIGLPRLWFFGPGTRLTVL.

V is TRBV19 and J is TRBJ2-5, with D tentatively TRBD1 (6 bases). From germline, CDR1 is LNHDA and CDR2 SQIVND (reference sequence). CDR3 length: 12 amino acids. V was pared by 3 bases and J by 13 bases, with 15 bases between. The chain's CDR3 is CASSIKGVRRYF. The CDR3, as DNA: TGTGCCAGTAGTATTAAGGGGGTACGAAGGTACTTC.

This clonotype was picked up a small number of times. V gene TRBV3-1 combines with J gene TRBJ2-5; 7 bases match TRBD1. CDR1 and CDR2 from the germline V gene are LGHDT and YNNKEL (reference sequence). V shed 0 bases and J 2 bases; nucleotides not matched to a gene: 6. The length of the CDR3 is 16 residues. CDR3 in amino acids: CASSQDRGNVQETQYF. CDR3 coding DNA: TGTGCCAGCAGCCAAGACAGGGGGAATGTACAAGAGACCCAGTACTTC.

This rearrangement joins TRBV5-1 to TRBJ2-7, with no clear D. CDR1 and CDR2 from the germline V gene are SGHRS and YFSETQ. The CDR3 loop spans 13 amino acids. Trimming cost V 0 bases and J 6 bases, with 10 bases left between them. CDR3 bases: TGCGCCAGCAGCTTGGAATGGCGAGGCGAGCAGTACTTC. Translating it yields CASSLEWRGEQYF.

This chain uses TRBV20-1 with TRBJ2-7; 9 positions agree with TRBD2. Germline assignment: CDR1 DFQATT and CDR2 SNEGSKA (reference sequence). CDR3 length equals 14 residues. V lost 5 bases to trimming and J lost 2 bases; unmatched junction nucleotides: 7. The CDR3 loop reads CSAQERGVTYEQYF. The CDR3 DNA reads TGCAGTGCTCAGGAGCGGGGGGTTACCTACGAGCAGTACTTC.